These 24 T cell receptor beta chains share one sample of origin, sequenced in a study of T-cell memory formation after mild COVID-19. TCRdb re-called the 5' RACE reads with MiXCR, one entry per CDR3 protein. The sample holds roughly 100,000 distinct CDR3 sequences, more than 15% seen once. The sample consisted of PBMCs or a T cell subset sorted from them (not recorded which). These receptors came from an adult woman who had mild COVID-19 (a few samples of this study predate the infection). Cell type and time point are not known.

CDR3 protein: CASSHGTSGTHEQFF. For the CDR3, the DNA is TGTGCCAGCAGCCACGGGACTAGCGGGACCCATGAGCAGTTCTTC. V gene TRBV5-6 combines with J gene TRBJ2-1; 13 positions agree with TRBD2. J was trimmed by 8 bases and V by 4 bases; bases with no gene match: 6. There are 15 residues in the CDR3. Germline V gene lookup returns CDR1 SGHDT and CDR2 YYEEEE.

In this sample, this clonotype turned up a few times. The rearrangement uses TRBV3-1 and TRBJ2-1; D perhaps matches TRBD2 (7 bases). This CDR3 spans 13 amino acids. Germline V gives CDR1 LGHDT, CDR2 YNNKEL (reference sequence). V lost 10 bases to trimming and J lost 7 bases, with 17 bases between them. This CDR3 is CATGGGSGNEQFF. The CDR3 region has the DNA TGTGCCACTGGGGGCGGGAGTGGAAATGAGCAGTTCTTC.

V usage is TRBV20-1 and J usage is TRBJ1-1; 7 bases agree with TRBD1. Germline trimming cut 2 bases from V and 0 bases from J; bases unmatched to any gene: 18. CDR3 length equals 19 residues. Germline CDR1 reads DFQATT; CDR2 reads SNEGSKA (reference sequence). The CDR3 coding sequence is TGCAGTGCTAGAACAGGGGCATGGGGCAACGAGTTCATGAACACTGAAGCTTTCTTT. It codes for CSARTGAWGNEFMNTEAFF.

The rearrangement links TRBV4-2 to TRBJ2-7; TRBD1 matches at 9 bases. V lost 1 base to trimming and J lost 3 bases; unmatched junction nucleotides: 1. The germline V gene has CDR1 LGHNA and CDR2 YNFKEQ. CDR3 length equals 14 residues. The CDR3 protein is CASSQGTGDYEQYF. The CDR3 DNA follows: TGTGCCAGCAGCCAAGGGACAGGGGACTACGAGCAGTACTTC.

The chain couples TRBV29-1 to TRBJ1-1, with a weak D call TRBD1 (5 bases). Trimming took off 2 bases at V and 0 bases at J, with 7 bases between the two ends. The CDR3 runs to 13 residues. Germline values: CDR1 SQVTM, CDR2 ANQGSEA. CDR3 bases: TGCAGCGTTGAATACAGGATGAACACTGAAGCTTTCTTT. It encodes CSVEYRMNTEAFF.

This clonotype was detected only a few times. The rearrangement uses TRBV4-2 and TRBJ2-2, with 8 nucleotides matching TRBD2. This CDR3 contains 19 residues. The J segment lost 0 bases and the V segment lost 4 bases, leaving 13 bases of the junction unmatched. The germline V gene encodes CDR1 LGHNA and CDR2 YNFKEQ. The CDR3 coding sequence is TGTGCCAGCAGCCCCTCCGGCGCGGGAGGAATACCGAACACCGGGGAGCTGTTTTTT. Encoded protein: CASSPSGAGGIPNTGELFF.

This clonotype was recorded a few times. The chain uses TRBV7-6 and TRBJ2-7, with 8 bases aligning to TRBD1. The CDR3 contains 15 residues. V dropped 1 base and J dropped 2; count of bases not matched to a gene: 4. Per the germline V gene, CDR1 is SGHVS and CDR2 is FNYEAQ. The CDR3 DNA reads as TGTGCCAGCAGCTTAGGGGGACAGGATACCTACGAGCAGTACTTC. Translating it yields CASSLGGQDTYEQYF.

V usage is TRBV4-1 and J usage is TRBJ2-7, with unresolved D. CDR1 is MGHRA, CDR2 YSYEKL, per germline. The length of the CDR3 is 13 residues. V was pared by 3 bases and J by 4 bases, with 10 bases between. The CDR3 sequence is CASSQVEAYEQYF. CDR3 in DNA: TGCGCCAGCAGCCAGGTCGAGGCGTACGAGCAGTACTTC.

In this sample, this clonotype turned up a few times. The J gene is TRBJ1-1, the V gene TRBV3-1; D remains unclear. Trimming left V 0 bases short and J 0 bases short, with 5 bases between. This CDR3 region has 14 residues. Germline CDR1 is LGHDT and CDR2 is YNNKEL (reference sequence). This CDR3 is CASSQDVVNTEAFF. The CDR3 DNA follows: TGTGCCAGCAGCCAAGATGTGGTGAACACTGAAGCTTTCTTT.

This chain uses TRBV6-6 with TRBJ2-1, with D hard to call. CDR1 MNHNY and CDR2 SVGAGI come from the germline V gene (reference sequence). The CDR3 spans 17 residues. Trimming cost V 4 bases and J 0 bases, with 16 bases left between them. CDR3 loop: CASSSRPVLGSYNEQFF. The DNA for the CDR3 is TGTGCCAGCAGTTCCCGTCCTGTCTTGGGCTCCTACAATGAGCAGTTCTTC.

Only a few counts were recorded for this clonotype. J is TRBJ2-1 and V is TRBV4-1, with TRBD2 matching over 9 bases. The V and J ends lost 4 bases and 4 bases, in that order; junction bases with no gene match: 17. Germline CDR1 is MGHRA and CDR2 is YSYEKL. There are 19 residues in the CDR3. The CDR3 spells CASSPSRTFGGGGYNEQFF. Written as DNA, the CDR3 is TGCGCCAGCAGCCCCTCAAGAACGTTCGGCGGGGGGGGTTACAATGAGCAGTTCTTC.

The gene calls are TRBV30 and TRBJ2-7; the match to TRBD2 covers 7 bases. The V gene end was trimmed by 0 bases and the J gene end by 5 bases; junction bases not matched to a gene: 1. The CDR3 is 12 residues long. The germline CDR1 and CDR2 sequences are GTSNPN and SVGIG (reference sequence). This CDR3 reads CAWSVRGDEQYF. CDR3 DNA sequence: TGTGCCTGGAGTGTACGGGGGGACGAGCAGTACTTC. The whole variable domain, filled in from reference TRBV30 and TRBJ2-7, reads SQTIHQWPATLVQPVGSPLSLECTVEGTSNPNLYWYRQAAGRGLQLLFYSVGIGQISSEVPQNLSASRPQDRQFILSSKKLLLSDSGFYLCAWSVRGDEQYFGPGTRLTVT.

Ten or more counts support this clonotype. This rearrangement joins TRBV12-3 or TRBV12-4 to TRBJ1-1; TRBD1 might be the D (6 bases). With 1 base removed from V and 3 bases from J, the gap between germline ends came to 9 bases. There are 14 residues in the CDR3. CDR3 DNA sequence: TGTGCCAGCAGTTTAGTACAGGGAGACACTGAAGCTTTCTTT. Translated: CASSLVQGDTEAFF.

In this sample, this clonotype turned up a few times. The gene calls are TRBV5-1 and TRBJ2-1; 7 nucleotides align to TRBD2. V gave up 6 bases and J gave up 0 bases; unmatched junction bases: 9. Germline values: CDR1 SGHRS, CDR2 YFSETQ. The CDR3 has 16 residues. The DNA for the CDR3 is TGCGCCAGCACTTTGGGGCTAGCGGACTCCTACAATGAGCAGTTCTTC. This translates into CASTLGLADSYNEQFF.

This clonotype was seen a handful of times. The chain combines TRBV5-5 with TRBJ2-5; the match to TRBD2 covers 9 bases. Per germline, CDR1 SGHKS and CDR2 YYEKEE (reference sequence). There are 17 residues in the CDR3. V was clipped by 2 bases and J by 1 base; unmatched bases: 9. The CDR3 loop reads CASSFLAGYQVQETQYF. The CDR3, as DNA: TGTGCCAGCAGCTTCCTAGCGGGATACCAGGTCCAAGAGACCCAGTACTTC.

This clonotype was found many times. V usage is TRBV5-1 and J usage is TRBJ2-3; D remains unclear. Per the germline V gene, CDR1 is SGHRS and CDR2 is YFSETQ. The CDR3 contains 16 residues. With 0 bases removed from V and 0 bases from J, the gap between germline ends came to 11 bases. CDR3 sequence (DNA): TGCGCCAGCAGCTTGGAGGCACGCCCTAGCACAGATACGCAGTATTTT. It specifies CASSLEARPSTDTQYF.

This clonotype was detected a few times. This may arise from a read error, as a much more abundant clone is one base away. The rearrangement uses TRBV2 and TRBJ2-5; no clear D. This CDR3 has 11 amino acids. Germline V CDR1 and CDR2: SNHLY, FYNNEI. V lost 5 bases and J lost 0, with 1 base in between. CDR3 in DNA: TGTGCCAGCAGTCACCAAGAGACCCAGTACTTC. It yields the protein CASSHQETQYF.

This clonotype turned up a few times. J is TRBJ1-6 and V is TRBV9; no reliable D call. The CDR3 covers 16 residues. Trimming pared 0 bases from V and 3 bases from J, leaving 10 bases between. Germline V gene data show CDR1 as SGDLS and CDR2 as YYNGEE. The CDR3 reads CASSVGRTGYNSPLHF. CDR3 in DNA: TGTGCCAGCAGCGTAGGGAGGACGGGCTATAATTCACCCCTCCACTTT.

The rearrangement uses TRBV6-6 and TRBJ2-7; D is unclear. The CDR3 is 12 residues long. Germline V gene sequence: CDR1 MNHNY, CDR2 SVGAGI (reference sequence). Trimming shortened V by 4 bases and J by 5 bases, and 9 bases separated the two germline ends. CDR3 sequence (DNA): TGTGCCAGCAGTTCCGCCATGGACGAGCAGTACTTC. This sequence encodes CASSSAMDEQYF.

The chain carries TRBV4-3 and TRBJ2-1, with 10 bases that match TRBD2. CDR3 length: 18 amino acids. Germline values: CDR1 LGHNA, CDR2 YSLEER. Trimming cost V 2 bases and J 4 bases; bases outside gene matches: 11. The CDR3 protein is CASSQLIVSGRGYNEQFF. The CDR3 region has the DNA TGCGCCAGCAGCCAACTTATCGTCAGCGGGAGGGGATACAATGAGCAGTTCTTC.

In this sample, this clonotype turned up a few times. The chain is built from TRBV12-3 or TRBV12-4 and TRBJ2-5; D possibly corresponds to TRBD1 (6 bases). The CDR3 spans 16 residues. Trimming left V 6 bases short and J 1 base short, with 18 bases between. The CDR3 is CASRATPGHSQETQYF. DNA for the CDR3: TGTGCCAGCAGAGCGACTCCGGGACACAGCCAAGAGACCCAGTACTTC.

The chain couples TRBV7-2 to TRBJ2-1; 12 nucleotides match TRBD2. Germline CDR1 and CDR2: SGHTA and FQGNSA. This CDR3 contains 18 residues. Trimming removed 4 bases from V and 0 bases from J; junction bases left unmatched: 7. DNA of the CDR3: TGTGCCAGCAGCTACGGGACTAGCGGGCGTCTCTCCTACAATGAGCAGTTCTTC. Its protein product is CASSYGTSGRLSYNEQFF.

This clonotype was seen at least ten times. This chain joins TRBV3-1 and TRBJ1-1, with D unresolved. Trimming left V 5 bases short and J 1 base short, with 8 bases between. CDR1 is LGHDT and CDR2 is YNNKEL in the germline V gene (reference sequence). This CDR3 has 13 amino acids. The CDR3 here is CASSVTENTEAFF. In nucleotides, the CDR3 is TGTGCCAGCAGCGTGACCGAGAACACTGAAGCTTTCTTT.

For the CDR3, the DNA is TGTGCCAGCTGGGAGGGACTAGCGGGAGTCGCAGATACGCAGTATTTT. It yields the protein CASWEGLAGVADTQYF. The chain has TRBV2 and TRBJ2-3, with 14 bases aligning to TRBD2. Germline CDR1 reads SNHLY; CDR2 reads FYNNEI. The CDR3 has 16 residues. V trimming: 8 bases; J trimming: 4 bases; junction bases outside the gene matches: 8.